This entry lists 11 T cell receptor beta chains sequenced from one sample in a study of blood T cells in healthy people across ages. A J-beta primer mix and a sample-barcoded 5' primer were used in a second PCR of roughly 6 to 12 cycles. Each CDR3 protein gets one entry after TCRdb re-called the 5' RACE reads with MiXCR. The profile shows about 1.5 million distinct CDR3 sequences, approximately 42% of them singletons. The sequencing sample was made of blood. The receptors here all came from a woman between 18 and 29 years old in good health.

This clonotype was detected only a few times. The chain has TRBV20-1 and TRBJ1-5; TRBD1 is a possible D gene (5 bases). The CDR3 totals 12 residues. Per germline, CDR1 DFQATT and CDR2 SNEGSKA (reference sequence). Trimming pared 7 bases from V and 5 bases from J, leaving 12 bases between. In DNA form, the CDR3 reads TGCAGTGTCAAGTCGGGGGATCAGCCCCAGCATTTT. This gives the protein CSVKSGDQPQHF.

This clonotype was picked up a small number of times. The chain couples TRBV27 to TRBJ2-7; D perhaps matches TRBD1 (5 bases). Germline V gene data show CDR1 as MNHEY and CDR2 as SMNVEV (reference sequence). Trimming stripped 0 bases from V and 3 bases from J, with 9 bases between. This CDR3 is 14 amino acids long. CDR3 DNA: TGTGCCAGCAGTTTATCCGCCCAGGGCTACGAGCAGTACTTC. This translates into CASSLSAQGYEQYF.

V usage is TRBV29-1 and J usage is TRBJ2-3; 14 bases map to TRBD2. The CDR3 loop spans 15 amino acids. The V and J ends lost 6 bases and 1 base, in that order; junction bases with no gene match: 3. Germline V gene sequence: CDR1 SQVTM, CDR2 ANQGSEA. The CDR3 coding sequence is TGCAGCGTCGCGGGACTAGCGGGAGGCACAGATACGCAGTATTTT. Translation: CSVAGLAGGTDTQYF.

The chain uses TRBV5-1 and TRBJ2-7; D remains unclear. V was clipped by 0 bases and J by 3 bases, with 7 bases between them. Per the germline V gene, CDR1 is SGHRS and CDR2 is YFSETQ. The CDR3 is 13 residues long. CDR3 nucleotides: TGCGCCAGCAGCTTGGGGGATGTCTACGAGCAGTACTTC. Translation gives CASSLGDVYEQYF.

This chain uses TRBV11-2 with TRBJ1-1, with D possibly matching TRBD1 (5 bases). Deletions cut 8 bases from V and 3 bases from J, with 16 bases between. The CDR3 contains 14 residues. Germline CDR1 and CDR2: SGHAT and FQNNGV. For the CDR3, the DNA is TGTGCCAGCTTAGTGTCTGGGGGTTACACTGAAGCTTTCTTT. The encoded protein is CASLVSGGYTEAFF.

The chain employs TRBV6-5 and TRBJ1-1; D ambiguous. Trimming cost V 3 bases and J 1 base, with 9 bases left between them. Germline V gene data show CDR1 as MNHEY and CDR2 as SVGAGI. CDR3 length equals 14 residues. CDR3 nucleotides: TGTGCCAGCAGTTATTCAACGCGGAACACTGAAGCTTTCTTT. It specifies CASSYSTRNTEAFF.

The chain links TRBV16 to TRBJ2-5; D possibly corresponds to TRBD2 (6 bases). V dropped 0 bases and J dropped 11 bases, with 13 bases sitting between them. Germline V gene lookup returns CDR1 KGHSY and CDR2 FQNENV. The CDR3 covers 13 residues. CDR3 DNA sequence: TGTGCCAGCAGCCAATCAGGGGCTCGGGAGCAGTACTTC. It specifies CASSQSGAREQYF.

V gene TRBV7-2 combines with J gene TRBJ2-7; D call uncertain. Trimming cost V 1 base and J 5 bases, with 9 bases left between them. This CDR3 spans 13 amino acids. In germline, CDR1 is SGHTA, CDR2 FQGNSA. CDR3 sequence: CASSLETWDEQYF. CDR3 in DNA: TGTGCCAGCAGCTTAGAGACCTGGGACGAGCAGTACTTC. The complete variable domain, with remaining parts taken from reference TRBV7-2 and TRBJ2-7, reads GAGVSQSPSNKVTEKGKDVELRCDPISGHTALYWYRQSLGQGLEFLIYFQGNSAPDKSGLPSDRFSAERTGGSVSTLTIQRTQQEDSAVYLCASSLETWDEQYFGPGTRLTVT.

The gene calls are TRBV3-1 and TRBJ2-5; the D gene is possibly TRBD2 (6 bases). Germline V gene lookup returns CDR1 LGHDT and CDR2 YNNKEL (reference sequence). The CDR3 totals 15 residues. V was clipped by 1 base and J by 3 bases, with 12 bases between them. The CDR3 sequence: CASSQAPGRKETQYF. CDR3 bases: TGTGCCAGCAGCCAAGCGCCAGGGAGGAAAGAGACCCAGTACTTC.

The V gene is TRBV12-3 or TRBV12-4, the J gene TRBJ1-2; 7 bases match TRBD1. CDR3 length: 14 amino acids. After removal of 8 bases from V and 5 bases from J, the junction contained 11 bases not matched to a gene. The CDR3 DNA reads TGTGCCAGCGGGGGGCAGGGGGGTCGGTATGGCTACACCTTC. It encodes CASGGQGGRYGYTF.

In this sample, this clonotype turned up a few times. This sequence joins TRBV4-2 and TRBJ1-4; D might be TRBD1 (6 bases). CDR1 is LGHNA and CDR2 is YNFKEQ in the germline V gene. Trimming cost V 0 bases and J 7 bases, with 18 bases left between them. CDR3 length: 17 residues. This CDR3 reads CASSQEGLGGGGEKLFF. The DNA for the CDR3 is TGTGCCAGCAGCCAAGAGGGTCTCGGGGGCGGAGGTGAAAAACTGTTTTTT.